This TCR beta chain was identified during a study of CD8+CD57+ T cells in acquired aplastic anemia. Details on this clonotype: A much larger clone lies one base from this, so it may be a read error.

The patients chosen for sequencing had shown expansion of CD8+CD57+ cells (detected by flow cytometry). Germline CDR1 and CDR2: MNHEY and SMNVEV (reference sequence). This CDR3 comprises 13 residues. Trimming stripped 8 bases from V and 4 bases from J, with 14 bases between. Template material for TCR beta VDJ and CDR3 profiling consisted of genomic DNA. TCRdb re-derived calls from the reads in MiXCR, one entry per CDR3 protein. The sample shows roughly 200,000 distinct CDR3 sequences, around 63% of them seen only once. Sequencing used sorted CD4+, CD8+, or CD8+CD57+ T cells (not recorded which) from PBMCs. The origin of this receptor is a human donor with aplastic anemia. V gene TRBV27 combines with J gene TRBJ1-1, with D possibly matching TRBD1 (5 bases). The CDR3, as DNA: TGTGCCAGCCGATTTGAGGGGATCACTGAAGCTTTCTTT. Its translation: CASRFEGITEAFF.